This T cell receptor (beta chain) was recorded in a study of cytomegalovirus exposure and HLA in healthy donors. Study background: Early release data held 75 million to 100 million unique TCRs from HLA-typed donors. Findings and limits, study-wide: There were around 160 TCR beta chains listed as cytomegalovirus-associated.

Notes on this clone: The antigen remains undetermined.

Primers included in the PCR were 60 Vbeta and 13 Jbeta primers. The protocol was immunoSEQ multiplex PCR, while the TCRdb copy is restricted to in-frame clones and leaves out a portion. The sample contains under 150,000 clones, 78% of which appear only once. This clonotype was obtained from a male donor in good health and CMV-seronegative. Input material: PBMCs.

CDR3 sequence reads: CASSVVGGRVSGANVLTF. As DNA, the CDR3 is TGTGCCAGCAGCGTAGTTGGGGGGAGGGTCTCTGGGGCCAACGTCCTGACTTTC. The chain couples TRBV9 to TRBJ2-6, with 7 nucleotides matching TRBD2. Germline CDR1 reads SGDLS; CDR2 reads YYNGEE. This CDR3 has 18 residues. J lost 0 bases, V lost 0 bases, and 6 bases had no gene match.